These T cell receptor beta chains were read from a single sample in a study of response to subunit inactivated influenza vaccine. MiXCR, run by TCRdb on the RT-PCR reads, gives a single entry per CDR3 protein. The sample includes around 480,000 distinct CDR3 sequences, about a tenth of them seen just once. The specimen comprised PBMCs from blood, sampled 45 days after vaccination. The receptors were gathered from a man aged 45-65 years who received an inactivated influenza vaccine. Both conserved end residues are part of each CDR3. The D gene is left open where the match is weak. A clone size is listed for some rows: how often the clone was seen (once, few, many), or a class if it is expanded.

D: -; J: TRBJ2-1; V: TRBV11-1; size: -; CDR3: CASSYEGGDYNEQFF; DNA: TGTGCCAGCAGCTACGAGGGCGGAGACTATAATGAGCAGTTCTTC
D: TRBD2; J: TRBJ2-7; V: TRBV5-1; size: -; CDR3: CASSPSSGITYEQYF; DNA: TGCGCCAGCAGCCCCTCCAGCGGGATCACCTACGAGCAGTACTTC
D: TRBD2; J: TRBJ2-1; V: TRBV27; size: -; CDR3: CASSLRPSSGYNEQFF; DNA: TGTGCCAGCAGTTTACGTCCGAGTAGCGGGTACAATGAGCAGTTCTTC
D: -; J: TRBJ1-5; V: TRBV14; size: -; CDR3: CASSQDPRGPQHF; DNA: TGTGCCAGCAGCCAAGATCCCCGGGGGCCCCAGCATTTT
D: -; J: TRBJ2-4; V: TRBV15; size: many; CDR3: CATSRDPGGTRNIQYF; DNA: TGTGCCACCAGCAGAGATCCTGGCGGTACGAGAAACATTCAGTACTTC
D: TRBD1; J: TRBJ1-4; V: TRBV28; size: few; CDR3: CASSFTGGDREKLFF; DNA: TGTGCCAGCAGTTTCACAGGGGGCGATAGGGAAAAACTGTTTTTT
D: -; J: TRBJ2-1; V: TRBV27; size: few; CDR3: CASSFSNTGNNEQFF; DNA: TGTGCCAGCAGTTTTAGCAATACAGGTAACAATGAGCAGTTCTTC
D: TRBD2; J: TRBJ2-7; V: TRBV7-8; size: -; CDR3: CASSLGGGFREQYF; DNA: TGTGCCAGCAGCTTAGGGGGGGGGTTCCGCGAGCAGTACTTC
D: -; J: TRBJ2-1; V: TRBV7-6; size: -; CDR3: CASSLDAGLNEQFF; DNA: TGTGCCAGCAGCTTAGATGCAGGGCTCAATGAGCAGTTCTTC
D: -; J: TRBJ2-5; V: TRBV7-2; size: -; CDR3: CASSRSSVEPQYF; DNA: TGTGCCAGCAGCCGGTCGTCGGTCGAGCCCCAGTACTTC
D: -; J: TRBJ2-7; V: TRBV5-5; size: few; CDR3: CASSLLPAGAGQYF; DNA: TGTGCCAGCAGCTTGCTCCCCGCAGGTGCGGGGCAGTACTTC
D: TRBD1; J: TRBJ2-7; V: TRBV29-1; size: many; CDR3: CSVATGGLYEQYF; DNA: TGCAGCGTCGCGACAGGGGGCTTATACGAGCAGTACTTC
D: TRBD1; J: TRBJ1-4; V: TRBV6-2/TRBV6-3; size: many; CDR3: CASSQGTGLFF; DNA: TGTGCCAGCAGTCAGGGGACAGGTTTGTTTTTT
D: -; J: TRBJ2-1; V: TRBV11-2; size: -; CDR3: CASRRWGRVYNEQFF; DNA: TGTGCCAGCAGGCGCTGGGGGCGGGTGTACAATGAGCAGTTCTTC
D: -; J: TRBJ2-7; V: TRBV7-2; size: few; CDR3: CASSTRTAYEQYF; DNA: TGTGCCAGCAGCACCCGGACGGCCTACGAGCAGTACTTC
D: -; J: TRBJ1-1; V: TRBV6-1; size: -; CDR3: CASSEAGRGFLMNTEAFF; DNA: TGTGCCAGCAGTGAAGCGGGGCGGGGGTTTCTGATGAACACTGAAGCTTTCTTT
D: TRBD1; J: TRBJ2-6; V: TRBV11-2; size: -; CDR3: CASSFVFYDRVVFSGANVLTF; DNA: TGTGCCAGCAGCTTTGTATTTTACGACAGGGTGGTTTTCTCTGGGGCCAACGTCCTGACTTTC
D: -; J: TRBJ1-2; V: TRBV10-3; size: -; CDR3: CAISEDRYGYTF; DNA: TGTGCCATCAGTGAGGACAGATATGGCTACACCTTC
D: -; J: TRBJ1-1; V: TRBV29-1; size: few; CDR3: CSTLEAITEAFF; DNA: TGCAGCACCTTGGAAGCTATCACTGAAGCTTTCTTT
D: -; J: TRBJ1-1; V: TRBV20-1; size: few; CDR3: CSARVQMNTEAFF; DNA: TGCAGTGCTAGAGTACAGATGAACACTGAAGCTTTCTTT